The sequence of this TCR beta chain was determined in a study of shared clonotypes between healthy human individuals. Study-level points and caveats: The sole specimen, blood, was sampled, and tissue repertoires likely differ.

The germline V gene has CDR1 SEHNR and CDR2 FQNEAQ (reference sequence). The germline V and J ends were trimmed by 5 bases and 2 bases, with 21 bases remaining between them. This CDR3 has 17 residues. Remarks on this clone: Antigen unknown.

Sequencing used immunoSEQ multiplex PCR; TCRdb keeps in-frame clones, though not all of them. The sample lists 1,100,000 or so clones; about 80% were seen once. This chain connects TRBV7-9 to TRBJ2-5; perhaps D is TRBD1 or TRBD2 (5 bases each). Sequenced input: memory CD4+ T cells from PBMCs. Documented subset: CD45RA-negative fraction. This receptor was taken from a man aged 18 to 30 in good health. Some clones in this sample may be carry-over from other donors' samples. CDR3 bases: TGTGCCAGCAGCCCCCCTATGGGCAGGGAGAGACAAGAGACCCAGTACTTC. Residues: CASSPPMGRERQETQYF.